This T cell receptor (beta chain) was sequenced during a study of blood T cell repertoires in COVID-19. Study background: Researchers got acute and convalescent COVID-19 samples from the United States, Italy and Spain. Nucleic acid was either cDNA or gDNA, and it came from T cells, B-cell-depleted T cells, or PBMCs.

In the source study's methods: Amplification of reference gene primers provided the estimated nucleated cell counts. Using immunoSEQ multiplex PCR, the repertoire was profiled, and TCRdb retains in-frame clones only, with some absent. The V and J calls and clone size are taken from that table; D and trimming were inferred from the DNA. The repertoire has over 350,000 clones, 80% to 90% of them found once; the top ten carry roughly 1.4%. The V and J ends lost 3 bases and 8 bases respectively, with 13 bases between them. In germline, CDR1 is LNHDA, CDR2 SQIVND (reference sequence). CDR3 length: 13 amino acids.

This TCR was recovered from a woman aged 25 to 39 with active or convalescent COVID-19. Sequencing used peripheral blood. The V call is TRBV19, the J call TRBJ1-2; a possible D gene is TRBD1 (5 bases). The CDR3: CASSMVSGGGYTF. The CDR3 nucleotides are TGTGCCAGTAGTATGGTTTCCGGGGGAGGCTACACCTTC.